The present entry profiles one T cell receptor (beta chain) with its context. Trimming took off 0 bases at V and 8 bases at J, with 14 bases between the two ends. Germline CDR1 SGDLS, CDR2 YYNGEE. This CDR3 has 14 amino acids. This record comes from a study of blood T cell repertoires in COVID-19. Study context: Researchers got acute and convalescent COVID-19 samples from the United States, Italy and Spain. Sample material is recorded as cDNA or gDNA derived from T cells, B-cell-depleted T cells, or PBMCs.

Original processing notes: By means of reference gene primer amplification, nucleated cell counts were estimated. Clones were sequenced by immunoSEQ multiplex PCR, and TCRdb holds only the in-frame ones, with some missing. That table supplies the V and J calls and clone size; D and trimming were determined from the DNA. The sample has about 94,000 clones; 86% are singletons. The clonotype was recovered from a woman aged 60-75 years in a cohort sampled during active or convalescent COVID-19. Sequences were obtained from peripheral blood. The chain couples TRBV9 to TRBJ1-2, with no clear D. The CDR3 reads CASSVASSGVGYTF. The CDR3 DNA reads TGTGCCAGCAGCGTAGCTAGTTCCGGGGTAGGCTACACCTTC.